This passage covers 9 T cell receptor beta chains from one sample sequenced in a study of blood T cell repertoires in COVID-19. Sequencing was performed with immunoSEQ multiplex PCR; in TCRdb, only in-frame clones are kept and a portion is missing. This repertoire shows around 100,000 clones, roughly 88% found once; its top ten account for 11%. Sequencing input: peripheral blood. These receptor sequences come from a man older than 75 with acute or convalescent COVID-19.

This chain joins TRBV21-1 and TRBJ1-5. TRBV21-1 is designated a pseudogene. The CDR3 contains 15 residues. The CDR3: CASSNPDCRYQPQHF. In DNA form, the CDR3 reads TGTGCCAGCAGCAATCCGGACTGCCGCTATCAGCCCCAGCATTTT.

The chain combines TRBV10-1 with TRBJ2-3; D gene ambiguous. The CDR3 has 13 amino acids. Germline V gene data show CDR1 as WNHNN and CDR2 as SYGVQD (reference sequence). Trimming pared 8 bases from V and 3 bases from J, leaving 12 bases between. CDR3: CASSSGMTDTQYF. CDR3 coding DNA: TGCGCCAGCTCATCAGGAATGACAGATACGCAGTATTTT.

V usage is TRBV11-2 and J usage is TRBJ1-2, with D hard to call. The CDR3 length is 12 residues. The germline V gene encodes CDR1 SGHAT and CDR2 FQNNGV. Trimming stripped 5 bases from V and 8 bases from J, with 12 bases between. CDR3 protein: CASSPDGGGYTF. CDR3 in DNA: TGTGCCAGCAGCCCGGACGGAGGGGGCTACACCTTC.

This chain connects TRBV19 to TRBJ1-1; 8 bases match TRBD1. This CDR3 is 16 amino acids long. In germline, CDR1 is LNHDA, CDR2 SQIVND (reference sequence). Germline trimming cut 7 bases from V and 0 bases from J; bases unmatched to any gene: 10. DNA of the CDR3: TGTGCCAGTACTTCACCGGGACAGGCCATGAACACTGAAGCTTTCTTT. Its translation is CASTSPGQAMNTEAFF. Full variable domain (remainder filled in from reference TRBV19 and TRBJ1-1): DGGITQSPKYLFRKEGQNVTLSCEQNLNHDAMYWYRQDPGQGLRLIYYSQIVNDFQKGDIAEGYSVSREKKESFPLTVTSAQKNPTAFYLCASTSPGQAMNTEAFFGQGTRLTVV.

The chain links TRBV4-1 to TRBJ1-5, with 9 bases matching TRBD1. The germline gives CDR1 MGHRA, CDR2 YSYEKL. With V trimmed by 4 bases and J by 6 bases, 7 bases remained unmatched. The CDR3 contains 15 residues. In DNA form, the CDR3 reads TGCGCCAGCAGCCGGGGACAGGGAGGCGGTCAGCCCCAGCATTTT. Protein sequence: CASSRGQGGGQPQHF.

This chain connects TRBV27 to TRBJ1-5; a weak D match, TRBD1 (5 bases). Germline values: CDR1 MNHEY, CDR2 SMNVEV (reference sequence). This CDR3 is built from 14 residues. Trimming pared 4 bases from V and 4 bases from J, leaving 11 bases between. The CDR3 region has the DNA TGTGCCAGCAGTTCCCTTGGGGGGAATCAGCCCCAGCATTTT. Its translation: CASSSLGGNQPQHF.

This clone has just one count. The V and J genes are TRBV30 and TRBJ2-7; a weak D match, TRBD1 (5 bases). V gave up 1 base and J gave up 7 bases, with 8 bases separating them. The germline V gene has CDR1 GTSNPN and CDR2 SVGIG (reference sequence). The CDR3 totals 11 residues. CDR3 nucleotides: TGTGCCTGGAGTGCCGCAGGGGAGCAGTACTTC. Translated: CAWSAAGEQYF.

The rearrangement joins TRBV9 to TRBJ1-2; tentatively, D is TRBD1 (5 bases). CDR3 length: 14 residues. V lost 0 bases to trimming and J lost 6 bases, with 12 bases between them. From germline, CDR1 is SGDLS and CDR2 YYNGEE. CDR3 nucleotides: TGTGCCAGCAGCGTAGACAATAGGGGTGATGGCTACACCTTC. Its translation: CASSVDNRGDGYTF.

The DNA of the CDR3 is TGTGCCAGTAGTACCCGTTCGGGACTAGCGGGGTTAAGCTCCTACAATGAGCAGTTCTTC. Residues: CASSTRSGLAGLSSYNEQFF. This chain connects TRBV19 to TRBJ2-1; 13 bases line up with TRBD2. The V gene end was trimmed by 4 bases and the J gene end by 0 bases; junction bases not matched to a gene: 12. CDR1 is LNHDA, CDR2 SQIVND, per germline (reference sequence). The CDR3 is made up of 20 amino acids. Full variable domain (missing parts from reference TRBV19 and TRBJ2-1): DGGITQSPKYLFRKEGQNVTLSCEQNLNHDAMYWYRQDPGQGLRLIYYSQIVNDFQKGDIAEGYSVSREKKESFPLTVTSAQKNPTAFYLCASSTRSGLAGLSSYNEQFFGPGTRLTVL.